Below are 4 T cell receptor beta chains sequenced from a single sample in a study of blood T cell repertoires in COVID-19. Here immunoSEQ multiplex PCR was the method, and the copy in TCRdb shows in-frame clones only, minus some. The sample shows more than 300,000 clones, around nine tenths of them seen only once. Sequenced material: PBMCs or T cells enriched from blood (not recorded which). The receptors were gathered from a young woman who had recovered from COVID-19.

The rearrangement links TRBV18 to TRBJ2-1; TRBD2 aligns across 11 bases. The length of the CDR3 is 15 residues. V lost 3 bases and J lost 6; bases outside the gene matches: 4. The germline gives CDR1 KGHSH, CDR2 LQKENI. As DNA, the CDR3 is TGTGCCAGCTCACCTAGCGGGGGGGCGTCCAATGAGCAGTTCTTC. Its protein is CASSPSGGASNEQFF.

The chain recombines TRBV30 with TRBJ1-5, with TRBD1 as a possible D gene (5 bases). Trimming shortened V by 3 bases and J by 3 bases, and 9 bases separated the two germline ends. This CDR3 region has 13 residues. CDR1 and CDR2 from the germline V gene are GTSNPN and SVGIG (reference sequence). CDR3 loop: CAWSPGNNQPQHF. CDR3 coding DNA: TGTGCCTGGAGCCCAGGGAACAATCAGCCCCAGCATTTT.

This sequence joins TRBV30 and TRBJ2-1, with TRBD1 matching 11 bases. Germline V gives CDR1 GTSNPN, CDR2 SVGIG (reference sequence). J lost 4 bases, V lost 5 bases, and 1 base had no gene match. The CDR3 has 13 amino acids. As DNA, the CDR3 is TGTGCCTGGGGGACAGGGGGTTACAATGAGCAGTTCTTC. The encoded protein is CAWGTGGYNEQFF.

CDR3 in amino acids: CASASAVGSSYNSPLHF. CDR3 in DNA: TGTGCTAGTGCCTCGGCGGTAGGGAGCTCCTATAATTCACCCCTCCACTTT. The chain combines TRBV12-5 with TRBJ1-6, with D unclear. CDR1 and CDR2 (germline): LGHNT, FRNRAP. The CDR3 length is 17 residues. V was clipped by 7 bases and J by 0 bases, with 16 bases between them.